This T cell receptor beta chain appears in the sequencing data of a study of blood T cell repertoires in COVID-19 (dated by TCRdb to the early 2020s). Background on the whole study: The collaborator samples originated in the United States, Italy and Spain and spanned the acute and convalescent phases of COVID-19. The samples were drawn from the first 160 participants of the ongoing ImmuneRACE study and from some 1,300 subjects provided by 6 global collaborators. Where available, HLA class I and class II types were obtained from metadata supplied by the sample provider rather than from assay-based typing. Sample metadata almost always included a de-identified subject ID, COVID-19 status, age in years and sex. The repertoires were made available in a free public database intended to serve as a resource for research on the immune response to SARS-CoV-2. The dataset comprised deeply sampled blood TCRbeta repertoires from subjects exposed to, actively infected with, or recovered from COVID-19. The material from the prospective study consisted of cDNA or gDNA derived from T cells, B-cell-depleted T cells, or PBMCs.

Whole blood was collected in K2EDTA tubes by collaborating institutions according to the institutions' own protocols. For TCRbeta analysis, collaborator samples were shipped as frozen whole blood, as isolated PBMCs, or as DNA extracted from either sample type. In regard to this clone: It lacks a known antigen. No much larger clone is present one base from it, and per-base qualities are unavailable.

Broader findings and caveats from the paper: The quantity of clinical and demographic metadata differed by source and by participant and was supplied without curation.

The immunoSEQ Assay, a bias-controlled multiplex PCR, was used to amplify TCRbeta CDR3 regions from genomic DNA. Concerning the study's data processing: The number of nucleated cells in each sample was estimated by amplification of reference gene primers within the assay. To quantify the absolute abundance of each unique TCRbeta CDR3 rearrangement, sequence reads were collapsed and filtered. For each sample, productive Simpson clonality was calculated as the square root of Simpson's diversity index over productive rearrangements. TCRdb retrieved this table from immuneACCESS and kept in-frame rearrangements only. Not all clones are present; in checked studies, unresolved V genes account for under half, and no reason is known for the remainder. V, J and clone size reflect that table, while D and trimming were determined from the DNA. This sample has under 200,000 clones in its table, and about four fifths of those were observed once. 5% to 8.5% of the sample rests with the top ten.

V lost 3 bases and J lost 1 base; the stretch between them is 16 bases long. The CDR3 numbers 18 residues from cysteine through phenylalanine. Only CDR3 DNA is held: 54 bases, read in frame from base 1. The germline V gene gives CDR1 as SGHDN and CDR2 as FVKESK. This receptor chain uses TRBV14 and TRBJ2-6; D gene: possibly TRBD2, on 5 matching bases. The clonotype was recovered from a man aged 65 to 85 with active or convalescent COVID-19. Material for sequencing was peripheral blood. CDR3 region: CASSQLFGLPSGANVLTF. The DNA reads TGTGCCAGCAGCCAGCTTTTTGGACTCCCTTCTGGGGCCAACGTCCTGACTTTC.